Below, 7 T cell receptor beta chains from the same sample are listed, as sequenced in a study of cytomegalovirus exposure and HLA in healthy donors (dated by TCRdb to the late 2010s). Libraries were built with the immunoSEQ multiplex PCR assay. For the multiplex PCR, a mixture combining 60 forward primers for TCR Vbeta segments and 13 reverse primers for TCR Jbeta segments was used. Here the immuneACCESS table is served through TCRdb, limited to in-frame sequences with V and J called. Missing clones are a known gap in these copies; in checked studies unresolved V genes cover under half, and the rest lacks a known reason. In all, the sample holds under 200,000 clones, and roughly 78% of those were seen once. Jointly, the top ten make up 3% to 3.5% of the sample. The sequenced sample was PBMCs. The origin of the receptors is a woman between 40 and 50 years old in good health and CMV-seronegative.

The chain combines TRBV11-2 with TRBJ2-2, with D possibly matching TRBD2 (5 bases). V shed 0 bases and J shed 5 bases, with 16 bases lying between them. The CDR3 is 17 residues long. Germline loops: CDR1 SGHAT, CDR2 FQNNGV. The CDR3 protein is CASSLDLRIPGTGELFF. CDR3 nucleotide sequence: TGTGCCAGCAGCTTAGATCTAAGAATCCCGGGGACCGGGGAGCTGTTTTTT.

The chain recombines TRBV28 with TRBJ2-2; D uncertain. CDR3 size: 14 residues. CDR1 MDHEN and CDR2 SYDVKM come from the germline V gene. The V end lost 6 bases, the J end lost 3 bases, and 11 bases lay between the germline ends. CDR3 amino acids: CASSFMPDTGELFF. DNA for the CDR3: TGTGCCAGCAGCTTTATGCCGGACACCGGGGAGCTGTTTTTT.

The chain couples TRBV15 to TRBJ2-4; 8 nucleotides align to TRBD2. CDR3 length: 15 residues. Germline CDR1 LNHNV, CDR2 YYDKDF (reference sequence). Losses at the gene ends were 0 bases for V and 9 bases for J; bases not matched to a gene: 7. In nucleotides, the CDR3 is TGTGCCACCAGCAGAGACCGGGGGGGGATAGTCATTCAGTACTTC. It specifies CATSRDRGGIVIQYF. Full variable domain (missing parts from reference TRBV15 and TRBJ2-4): DAMVIQNPRYQVTQFGKPVTLSCSQTLNHNVMYWYQQKSSQAPKLLFHYYDKDFNNEADTPDNFQSRRPNTSFCFLDIRSPGLGDTAMYLCATSRDRGGIVIQYFGAGTRLSVL.

The chain links TRBV29-1 to TRBJ1-1; a weak D match, TRBD1 (6 bases). The germline V and J ends were trimmed by 4 bases and 1 base, with 13 bases remaining between them. The CDR3 extends over 14 amino acids. Germline assignment: CDR1 SQVTM and CDR2 ANQGSEA. The CDR3 region has the DNA TGCAGCGTTGCGTTGAGGACAGCGAACACTGAAGCTTTCTTT. It translates to CSVALRTANTEAFF.

This chain joins TRBV7-8 and TRBJ1-6; 9 bases align to TRBD1. CDR1 SGHVS and CDR2 FQNEAQ come from the germline V gene. The CDR3 runs to 14 residues. J lost 8 bases, V lost 5 bases, and 4 bases had no gene match. The CDR3 here is CASSQRTGDSPLHF. DNA of the CDR3: TGTGCCAGCAGCCAGAGGACAGGGGATTCACCCCTCCACTTT.

CDR3 nucleotide sequence: TGTGCCAGCAGTCCGGGACTCGGTCAGCCCCAGCATTTT. Its protein product is CASSPGLGQPQHF. The V gene is TRBV28, the J gene TRBJ1-5; D may be TRBD1 (5 bases). The CDR3 is 13 residues long. V lost 5 bases and J 6 bases, leaving 11 bases between the germline ends. The germline gives CDR1 MDHEN, CDR2 SYDVKM. The full variable domain, in which reference TRBV28 and TRBJ1-5 provide the parts outside the CDR3, is DVKVTQSSRYLVKRTGEKVFLECVQDMDHENMFWYRQDPGLGLRLIYFSYDVKMKEKGDIPEGYSVSREKKERFSLILESASTNQTSMYLCASSPGLGQPQHFGDGTRLSIL.

The rearrangement uses TRBV6-1 and TRBJ2-7, with 9 nucleotides matching TRBD1. The CDR3 is made up of 15 amino acids. CDR1 and CDR2 (germline): MNHNS, SASEGT. V trimming: 1 base; J trimming: 2 bases; junction bases outside the gene matches: 3. The CDR3 DNA follows: TGTGCCAGCAGTGAAGGGGACAGGGCAACCTACGAGCAGTACTTC. Protein: CASSEGDRATYEQYF.